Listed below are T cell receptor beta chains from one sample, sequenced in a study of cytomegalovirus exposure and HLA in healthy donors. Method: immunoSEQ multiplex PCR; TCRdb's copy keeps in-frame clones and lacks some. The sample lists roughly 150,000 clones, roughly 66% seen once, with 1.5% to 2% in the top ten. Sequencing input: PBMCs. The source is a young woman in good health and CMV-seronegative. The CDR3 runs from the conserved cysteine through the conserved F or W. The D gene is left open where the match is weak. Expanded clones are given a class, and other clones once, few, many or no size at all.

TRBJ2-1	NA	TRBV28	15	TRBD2	TGTGCCAGCAGTTTATCGGGGGGGGCCTACAATGAGCAGTTCTTC	CASSLSGGAYNEQFF
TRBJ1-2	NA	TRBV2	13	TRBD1	TGTGCCAGCAGTCCCGGGACAGTTTATGGCTACACCTTC	CASSPGTVYGYTF
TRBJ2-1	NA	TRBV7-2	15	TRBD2	TGTGCCAGCCGGACTAGCGGGGGTTCTTATGGTGAGCAGTTCTTC	CASRTSGGSYGEQFF
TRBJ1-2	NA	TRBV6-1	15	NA	TGTGCCAGCAGTGAAGGATGGAGAGGCGTCTATGGCTACACCTTC	CASSEGWRGVYGYTF
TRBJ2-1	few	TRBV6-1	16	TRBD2	TGTGCCAGCAGTGAATTGGGACTAGGGTCCTACAATGAGCAGTTCTTC	CASSELGLGSYNEQFF
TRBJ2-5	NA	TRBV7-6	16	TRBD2	TGTGCCAGCAGCTTAAGGGCGGGGGAGTACCAAGAGACCCAGTACTTC	CASSLRAGEYQETQYF
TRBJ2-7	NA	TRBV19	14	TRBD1	TGTGCCAGTAGTCGTCCGGGACAGGGTAACGAGCAGTACTTC	CASSRPGQGNEQYF
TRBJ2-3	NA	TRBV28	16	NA	TGTGCCAGCGGGTTATCCGACAGACAGGCCAGAGATACGCAGTATTTT	CASGLSDRQARDTQYF
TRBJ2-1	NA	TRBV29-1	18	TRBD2	TGCAGCGTTGTGGGACTAGCGGGCACTCGGGATTCCTACAATGAGCAGTTCTTC	CSVVGLAGTRDSYNEQFF
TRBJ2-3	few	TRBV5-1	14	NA	TGCGCCAGCAGCTTGGGGACAGTCACAGATACGCAGTATTTT	CASSLGTVTDTQYF
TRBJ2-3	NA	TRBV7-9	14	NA	TGTGCCAGCAGCTCTCAGGGTGGGGCAGATACGCAGTATTTT	CASSSQGGADTQYF
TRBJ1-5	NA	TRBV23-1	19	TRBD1	TGCGCCAGCAGTCAATTACGACGGAGGGGGCGATTTGGCAATCAGCCCCAGCATTTT	CASSQLRRRGRFGNQPQHF
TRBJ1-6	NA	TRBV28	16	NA	TGTGCCGGGAGGCGGGGGAGAAGGTCCTATAATTCACCCCTCCACTTT	CAGRRGRRSYNSPLHF
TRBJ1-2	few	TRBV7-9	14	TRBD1	TGTGCCAGCAGCTTAGACAGGGGCAACTATGGCTACACCTTC	CASSLDRGNYGYTF
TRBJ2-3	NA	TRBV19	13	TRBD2	TGTGCCACCCGGGACTACCGCACAGATACGCAGTATTTT	CATRDYRTDTQYF
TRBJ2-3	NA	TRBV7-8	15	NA	TGTGCCAGCAGCCCTTGGGCGAGAGACACAGATACGCAGTATTTT	CASSPWARDTDTQYF
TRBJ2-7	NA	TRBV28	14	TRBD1	TGTGCCAGCAGTCTGGACAGGGTGAGGTACGAGCAGTACTTC	CASSLDRVRYEQYF
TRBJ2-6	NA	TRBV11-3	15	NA	TGTGCCAGCAGCTTAAGGGAAGGTGGGGCCAACGGCCTGACTTTC	CASSLREGGANGLTF